The TCR beta chain under discussion was sequenced for a study of cytomegalovirus exposure and HLA in healthy donors. The PCR contained 60 Vbeta and 13 Jbeta primers. Method: immunoSEQ multiplex PCR; TCRdb's copy keeps in-frame clones and lacks some. The record lists 55,000 to 70,000 clones, of which the ten most abundant hold 2.4%. As for this clone: Its antigen is unidentified.

Trimming left V 5 bases short and J 5 bases short, with 18 bases between. CDR1 and CDR2 from the germline V gene are SGHVS and FQNEAQ. The CDR3 extends over 15 amino acids. Study outcomes and limitations: Serostatus for CMV was the only available immune exposure information.

This sequence was found in a female donor in good health and CMV-seropositive. This rearrangement joins TRBV7-8 to TRBJ2-5; D is ambiguous. Sequenced sample: PBMCs. The CDR3 nucleotides are TGTGCCAGCAGCCGCCGGGTCCTCCTGAGGGAGACCCAGTACTTC. Translating gives CASSRRVLLRETQYF.